Below are 16 T cell receptor beta chains sequenced from a single sample in a study of T cell responses to AZD1222 COVID-19 vaccine (dated by TCRdb to about 2021). Library prep was done by the immunoSEQ multiplex PCR assay. TCRdb limited this immuneACCESS table to in-frame rearrangements with V and J called. A share of clones is missing; checked studies link under half to unresolved V genes, and the rest is unexplained. Within this sample are some 180,000 clones, with around 94% of them counted one time only. Less than 4% of the sample rests with the top ten. The label giving this sample's time point can be read as: about 28 days (+/-7) after the second vaccine dose. Read against the paper, the sample's treatment or condition label means: meningococcal conjugate vaccine given as trial control. Material: peripheral blood, obtained 28 days after the second dose of the MenACWY control vaccine. The receptor set was obtained from an adult who received the MenACWY meningococcal vaccine as a control.

This rearrangement joins TRBV19 to TRBJ1-5, with D perhaps matching TRBD1 (6 bases). Germline-derived CDR1 and CDR2 are LNHDA and SQIVND (reference sequence). The CDR3 is 17 amino acids. Between the trimmed V and J ends, which lost 5 bases and 0 bases, there was a span of 17 bases. The CDR3 DNA reads as TGTGCCAGTAGTGATTCCCGGGACACCTATAGCAATCAGCCCCAGCATTTT. Amino acid sequence: CASSDSRDTYSNQPQHF.

The gene calls are TRBV7-8 and TRBJ1-1, with a possible D match to TRBD1 (5 bases). The V gene's germline CDR1 is SGHVS and CDR2 FQNEAQ. The V and J ends lost 5 bases and 5 bases respectively, with 18 bases between them. The CDR3 is made up of 15 amino acids. Here the CDR3 reads CASSPGSSGGTEAFF. The CDR3 DNA sequence: TGTGCCAGCAGCCCAGGGTCTTCCGGAGGGACTGAAGCTTTCTTT.

The chain has TRBV13 and TRBJ1-4; D gene ambiguous. Germline lookup yields CDR1 PRHDT and CDR2 FYEKMQ (reference sequence). The length of the CDR3 is 11 residues. Deletions cut 3 bases from V and 8 bases from J, with 4 bases between. CDR3 in DNA: TGTGCCAGCAGCTTTGACGAAAAACTGTTTTTT. As protein: CASSFDEKLFF.

The chain uses TRBV2 and TRBJ1-4; D unclear. The germline V gene encodes CDR1 SNHLY and CDR2 FYNNEI. The CDR3 contains 15 residues. Trimming left V 4 bases short and J 0 bases short, with 9 bases between. CDR3 amino acids: CASSVGDATNEKLFF. The CDR3 DNA follows: TGTGCCAGCAGTGTTGGGGATGCAACTAATGAAAAACTGTTTTTT.

This clone was detected once. The CDR3 region has the DNA TGTGCCATCAGTGCAGAGGGGCTAGCGGGAGGGCCGTTTAGGAATGAGCAGTTCTTC. Its protein is CAISAEGLAGGPFRNEQFF. V usage is TRBV10-3 and J usage is TRBJ2-1; 12 nucleotides line up with TRBD2. Per the germline V gene, CDR1 is ENHRY and CDR2 is SYGVKD. V shed 4 bases and J 7 bases; nucleotides not matched to a gene: 17. This CDR3 has 19 amino acids.

The chain is built from TRBV20-1 and TRBJ2-5; a possible D gene is TRBD1 (6 bases). The CDR3 is 11 residues long. CDR1 is DFQATT and CDR2 is SNEGSKA in the germline V gene (reference sequence). Trimming removed 4 bases from V and 3 bases from J, with 6 bases in between. The CDR3 nucleotides are TGCAGTGCTAAGGGGGAAGAGACCCAGTACTTC. The encoded protein is CSAKGEETQYF.

CDR3 DNA: TGTGCCACCAGTGACCAACGACTAGCGGGAGGCACAGATACGCAGTATTTT. Its translation is CATSDQRLAGGTDTQYF. This chain links TRBV24-1 with TRBJ2-3; TRBD2 matches at 12 bases. CDR1 and CDR2 (germline): KGHDR, SFDVKD. This CDR3 region has 17 residues. The V gene end was trimmed by 4 bases and the J gene end by 1 base; junction bases not matched to a gene: 5.

The chain employs TRBV5-4 and TRBJ2-5; TRBD2 aligns across 12 bases. V lost 4 bases and J lost 5; bases outside the gene matches: 9. The CDR3 runs 16 residues. CDR1 and CDR2 from the germline V gene are SGHNT and YYREEE (reference sequence). CDR3 bases: TGTGCCAGCAGCCGACCTAGCGGGAGGGAACGGGAGACCCAGTACTTC. It translates to CASSRPSGRERETQYF.

The V gene is TRBV14, the J gene TRBJ2-1, with 10 bases lining up with TRBD2. Trimming took 3 bases from V and 9 from J; bases not matched to a gene: 8. From germline, CDR1 is SGHDN and CDR2 FVKESK. This CDR3 region has 15 residues. CDR3 sequence (DNA): TGTGCCAGCAGCCACAGAACTAGCGGGATGGGTGAGCAGTTCTTC. Its protein product is CASSHRTSGMGEQFF.

The chain is built from TRBV3-1 (or the pseudogene TRBV3-2) and TRBJ1-4, with 10 bases matching TRBD1. This CDR3 is 15 amino acids long. V trimming: 4 bases; J trimming: 7 bases; junction bases outside the gene matches: 6. In germline, CDR1 is LGHDT, CDR2 YNNKEL (reference sequence). The CDR3 sequence: CASSLRTGGVEKLFF. CDR3 coding DNA: TGTGCCAGCAGCCTGAGGACAGGGGGAGTTGAAAAACTGTTTTTT.

V gene TRBV27 combines with J gene TRBJ2-3; 8 bases are shared with TRBD1. This CDR3 region has 15 residues. Germline V gene data show CDR1 as MNHEY and CDR2 as SMNVEV (reference sequence). The V segment lost 5 bases and the J segment 0 bases; nucleotides outside the gene matches: 4. CDR3 in DNA: TGTGCCAGCAGTCCCCGACAGGGGAGCACAGATACGCAGTATTTT. The encoded protein is CASSPRQGSTDTQYF.

With regard to this clone: Different DNA sequences within this sample yield the same CDR3. V and J are TRBV15 and TRBJ1-1; D gene unclear. The germline V gene encodes CDR1 LNHNV and CDR2 YYDKDF (reference sequence). V lost 0 bases to trimming and J lost 2 bases, with 7 bases between them. There are 14 residues in the CDR3. Here the CDR3 DNA reads TGTGCCACCAGCAGAGAAGCAGACAACACTGAAGCTTTCTTT. Protein sequence: CATSREADNTEAFF.

The chain joins TRBV5-1 to TRBJ1-2; the D is unclear. The V end was cut by 6 bases, the J end by 1 base, with 10 bases between. CDR3 size: 13 residues. CDR1 and CDR2 from the germline V gene are SGHRS and YFSETQ. The CDR3 reads CASMGGLNYGYTF. Written as DNA, the CDR3 is TGCGCCAGCATGGGAGGACTTAACTATGGCTACACCTTC.

The chain carries TRBV9 and TRBJ1-5, with D perhaps matching TRBD1 (5 bases). Germline assignment: CDR1 SGDLS and CDR2 YYNGEE. The ends were cut back, 4 bases at V and 0 bases at J, with 11 bases in the middle. The CDR3 totals 15 residues. As DNA, the CDR3 is TGTGCCAGCAGCCCGCGGAGGGGTAGCAATCAGCCCCAGCATTTT. It translates to CASSPRRGSNQPQHF.

V usage is TRBV18 and J usage is TRBJ2-5, with 7 bases matching TRBD2. CDR1 is KGHSH and CDR2 is LQKENI in the germline V gene. The CDR3 length is 16 residues. V gave up 4 bases and J gave up 3 bases; unmatched junction bases: 11. In nucleotides, the CDR3 is TGTGCCAGCTCACGCCTTCGACGGGGGGTTGAAGAGACCCAGTACTTC. Its protein product is CASSRLRRGVEETQYF.

V gene TRBV27 combines with J gene TRBJ1-2; D is possibly TRBD1 (5 bases). Trimming took off 4 bases at V and 5 bases at J, with 11 bases between the two ends. The CDR3 covers 13 residues. Germline values: CDR1 MNHEY, CDR2 SMNVEV (reference sequence). CDR3 loop: CASSYRDFYGYTF. CDR3 DNA sequence: TGTGCCAGCAGTTACCGGGACTTTTATGGCTACACCTTC.